A single sample gave rise to the 8 T cell receptor beta chains below, sequenced in a study of circulating CD8 cells and anti-PD-1 response in melanoma. Sorting of live CD3+CD8+TCRalphabeta+ cells by PD-1 and/or TIGIT gave four subsets. The QIAseq Immune Repertoire TCR panel built the libraries from roughly 15 ng of total RNA. TCRdb redid the calling of the reads with MiXCR, one entry per CDR3 protein. The repertoire holds 340 or so distinct CDR3 sequences, about 6.2% seen once, with more than 55% in the top ten. Sample: CD8+ T cells from PBMCs, taken at baseline or after one month of anti-PD-1 therapy (not recorded which). The receptors originated from a human donor with melanoma.

This clonotype is labeled large. This chain uses TRBV29-1 with TRBJ2-2, with a weak D call TRBD2 (5 bases). The V and J ends lost 1 base and 4 bases respectively, with 7 bases between them. CDR3 length equals 13 residues. Germline V lookup: CDR1 SQVTM, CDR2 ANQGSEA. The CDR3 DNA follows: TGCAGCGTTGAAGGCCGGGGCACCGGGGAGCTGTTTTTT. This sequence encodes CSVEGRGTGELFF.

This clonotype is labeled as medium-sized (0.01 to 0.1%). The J gene is TRBJ1-1, the V gene TRBV4-2, with 7 bases fitting TRBD1. Germline loops: CDR1 LGHNA, CDR2 YNFKEQ. This CDR3 comprises 17 residues. V shed 4 bases and J 0 bases; nucleotides not matched to a gene: 11. DNA of the CDR3: TGTGCCAGCAGCCCGAGACAGGGCCCTGGGATGAACACTGAAGCTTTCTTT. Residues: CASSPRQGPGMNTEAFF.

On this clonotype: This may be a read error, as it is one base from a much larger clone. This chain joins TRBV2 and TRBJ2-2, with D possibly being TRBD2 (5 bases). Germline CDR1 is SNHLY and CDR2 is FYNNEI. This CDR3 spans 12 amino acids. CDR3 amino acids: CASSAFSGKLFF. DNA of the CDR3: TGTGCCAGCAGCGCCTTCTCCGGGAAGCTGTTTTTT.

The chain employs TRBV14 and TRBJ2-1, with unresolved D. The CDR3 loop spans 16 amino acids. Germline V gene sequence: CDR1 SGHDN, CDR2 FVKESK. Trimming stripped 0 bases from V and 0 bases from J, with 9 bases between. DNA of the CDR3: TGTGCCAGCAGCCAAGAAGGACCTAGCTCCTACAATGAGCAGTTCTTC. Translated: CASSQEGPSSYNEQFF.

This clonotype is medium-sized. This chain joins TRBV27 and TRBJ2-2; TRBD2 agrees at 16 bases. Germline trimming cut 5 bases from V and 4 bases from J; bases unmatched to any gene: 10. This CDR3 has 19 amino acids. Looked up from germline, CDR1 is MNHEY and CDR2 is SMNVEV (reference sequence). The CDR3 DNA reads as TGTGCCAGCAGTCAGCCGGGACTAGCGGGAGGGCCGTCCACCGGGGAGCTGTTTTTT. This codes for CASSQPGLAGGPSTGELFF.

This clonotype is medium-sized (0.01 to 0.1%) within its sample. The chain recombines TRBV7-3 with TRBJ2-2; D could derive from TRBD1 or TRBD2 (5 bases each). Trimming took off 3 bases at V and 4 bases at J, with 12 bases between the two ends. The germline V gene has CDR1 SGHTA and CDR2 FQGTGA. The CDR3 is made up of 15 amino acids. The CDR3 here is CASSFTGPFTGELFF. Here the CDR3 DNA reads TGTGCCAGCAGCTTTACGGGACCGTTCACCGGGGAGCTGTTTTTT.

By frequency in the sample, this clonotype is large. The chain links TRBV24-1 to TRBJ2-1; D perhaps matches TRBD2 (6 bases). With 0 bases removed from V and 7 bases from J, the gap between germline ends came to 15 bases. The CDR3 covers 16 residues. Germline V gives CDR1 KGHDR, CDR2 SFDVKD. The chain's CDR3 is CATSDLGTSTGNEQFF. The CDR3, as DNA: TGTGCCACCAGTGATTTGGGGACTTCGACCGGGAATGAGCAGTTCTTC.

This clonotype is categorized as large. The rearrangement uses TRBV5-6 and TRBJ2-7; the D gene is possibly TRBD1 (6 bases). V was cut by 3 bases and J by 2 bases, with 6 bases left in between. The CDR3 spans 12 residues. CDR1 is SGHDT, CDR2 YYEEEE, per germline. CDR3 sequence reads: CASSWTAYEQYF. DNA of the CDR3: TGTGCCAGCAGCTGGACAGCCTACGAGCAGTACTTC. Variable domain in full (rest from reference TRBV5-6 and TRBJ2-7): DAGVTQSPTHLIKTRGQQVTLRCSPKSGHDTVSWYQQALGQGPQFIFQYYEEEERQRGNFPDRFSGHQFPNYSSELNVNALLLGDSALYLCASSWTAYEQYFGPGTRLTVT.